Each of the 14 T cell receptor beta chains below was sequenced from the same sample in a study of identical twins. TCRdb passed the 5' RACE reads through MiXCR, listing each CDR3 protein once. This sample yields 450,000 to 500,000 distinct CDR3 sequences, of which over 11% are seen a single time; around 0.98% belongs to the top ten. The sample was also reused in another study, on yellow fever vaccine responses in identical twins.

The sequenced material came from CD4+ T cells sorted from blood. Every receptor here comes from a woman aged 18 to 35 in good health.

The chain uses TRBV18 and TRBJ2-7; D is undetermined. CDR3 length: 13 residues. Trimming took 1 base from V and 7 from J, leaving 11 bases between them. Germline CDR1 reads KGHSH; CDR2 reads LQKENI. CDR3 loop: CASSPQRDWEQYF. The CDR3 DNA sequence: TGTGCCAGCTCACCACAAAGGGATTGGGAGCAGTACTTC. Using reference TRBV18 and TRBJ2-7 for the parts outside the CDR3, the full variable domain is NAGVMQNPRHLVRRRGQEARLRCSPMKGHSHVYWYRQLPEEGLKFMVYLQKENIIDESGMPKERFSAEFPKEGPSILRIQQVVRGDSAAYFCASSPQRDWEQYFGPGTRLTVT.

The chain employs TRBV11-1 and TRBJ2-3, with 7 bases identical to TRBD2. J was trimmed by 0 bases and V by 3 bases; bases with no gene match: 6. Germline CDR1 reads SGHAT; CDR2 reads FQDESV (reference sequence). This CDR3 has 16 residues. Here the CDR3 DNA reads TGTGCCAGCAGCTTTAGATTGCGGGGGAGCACAGATACGCAGTATTTT. Its translation is CASSFRLRGSTDTQYF.

The V call is TRBV2, the J call TRBJ2-2; no clear D gene. The V and J ends lost 4 bases and 4 bases respectively, with 10 bases between them. Germline CDR1 and CDR2: SNHLY and FYNNEI. CDR3 length equals 14 residues. The CDR3 spells CASSVLLSTGELFF. CDR3 nucleotide sequence: TGTGCCAGCAGTGTTCTACTCAGCACCGGGGAGCTGTTTTTT. Combining the CDR3 with reference TRBV2 and TRBJ2-2 gives the whole variable domain EPEVTQTPSHQVTQMGQEVILRCVPISNHLYFYWYRQILGQKVEFLVSFYNNEISEKSEIFDDQFSVERPDGSNFTLKIRSTKLEDSAMYFCASSVLLSTGELFFGEGSRLTVL.

A few counts support this clonotype. This chain links TRBV10-3 with TRBJ2-3, with TRBD2 matching over 8 bases. CDR3 length: 18 residues. V lost 3 bases and J lost 2; bases outside the gene matches: 13. The germline CDR1 and CDR2 sequences are ENHRY and SYGVKD. DNA for the CDR3: TGTGCCATCAGTGAATATCCGGGGGGGATCACAGACACAGATACGCAGTATTTT. Protein: CAISEYPGGITDTDTQYF.

The table lists this clonotype with a few counts. J is TRBJ2-5 and V is TRBV5-1, with D possibly TRBD2 on 6 matching bases. Looked up from germline, CDR1 is SGHRS and CDR2 is YFSETQ. V was pared by 4 bases and J by 1 base, with 20 bases between. The CDR3 contains 17 residues. In DNA form, the CDR3 reads TGCGCCAGCAGCACAACGGGACTGCTAATCGTCCAAGAGACCCAGTACTTC. Residues: CASSTTGLLIVQETQYF.

The table lists this clonotype with a few counts. The V gene is TRBV10-3, the J gene TRBJ1-3; D ambiguous. The CDR3 extends over 14 amino acids. Between the trimmed V and J ends, which lost 0 bases and 2 bases, there was a span of 5 bases. Looked up from germline, CDR1 is ENHRY and CDR2 is SYGVKD. In nucleotides, the CDR3 is TGTGCCATCAGTGAGTCTCCAGCTGGAAACACCATATATTTT. As protein: CAISESPAGNTIYF.

The gene calls are TRBV4-3 and TRBJ2-1; D is uncertain. The V and J ends lost 1 base and 0 bases respectively, with 7 bases between them. From germline, CDR1 is LGHNA and CDR2 YSLEER. This CDR3 spans 15 amino acids. The CDR3 is CASSQALYSYNEQFF. The DNA of the CDR3 is TGCGCCAGCAGCCAAGCGCTTTACTCCTACAATGAGCAGTTCTTC.

This clonotype was detected only a few times. CDR3 sequence reads: CASSQDPGATTGELFF. The CDR3 bases are TGCGCCAGCAGCCAAGACCCGGGAGCGACCACCGGGGAGCTGTTTTTT. The chain couples TRBV4-3 to TRBJ2-2, with D perhaps TRBD2 (6 bases). Trimming removed 0 bases from V and 4 bases from J, with 12 bases in between. Germline CDR1 LGHNA, CDR2 YSLEER. This CDR3 has 16 amino acids.

CDR3 bases: TGTGCCAGCAGTTTACCGAGAAATCAGCCCCAGCATTTT. Protein: CASSLPRNQPQHF. This chain uses TRBV28 with TRBJ1-5; D call uncertain. Trimming stripped 2 bases from V and 4 bases from J, with 6 bases between. This CDR3 has 13 amino acids. Germline V gene data show CDR1 as MDHEN and CDR2 as SYDVKM.

This chain connects TRBV11-2 to TRBJ2-3; a weak D match, TRBD2 (6 bases). Germline lookup yields CDR1 SGHAT and CDR2 FQNNGV. With 3 bases removed from V and 0 bases from J, the gap between germline ends came to 10 bases. The CDR3 length is 15 residues. The CDR3 region is CASSLEGTSTDTQYF. CDR3 DNA: TGTGCCAGCAGCTTGGAAGGGACTAGCACAGATACGCAGTATTTT.

This sequence joins TRBV5-1 and TRBJ2-6; D is unclear. The CDR3 is 18 residues long. V was trimmed by 0 bases and J by 0 bases, leaving 13 bases between them. Germline V gene lookup returns CDR1 SGHRS and CDR2 YFSETQ. CDR3 residues: CASSLVSRQSSGANVLTF. CDR3 nucleotide sequence: TGCGCCAGCAGCTTGGTGTCTAGGCAGAGCTCTGGGGCCAACGTCCTGACTTTC.

The chain couples TRBV5-6 to TRBJ1-5; 9 bases agree with TRBD1. This CDR3 is 15 amino acids long. The V segment lost 2 bases and the J segment 7 bases; nucleotides outside the gene matches: 7. Germline V gives CDR1 SGHDT, CDR2 YYEEEE. This CDR3 reads CASSLAGQGPQPQHF. CDR3 DNA sequence: TGTGCCAGCAGCTTAGCGGGACAGGGCCCCCAGCCCCAGCATTTT.

The chain carries TRBV20-1 and TRBJ2-2; D remains ambiguous. The length of the CDR3 is 16 residues. V shed 0 bases and J shed 0 bases, with 11 bases lying between them. From germline, CDR1 is DFQATT and CDR2 SNEGSKA (reference sequence). CDR3 DNA sequence: TGCAGTGCTAGAGATACTAAGGCAGCGAACACCGGGGAGCTGTTTTTT. Translated, it gives CSARDTKAANTGELFF.

This clonotype was seen a few times. The rearrangement joins TRBV7-8 to TRBJ1-1; D is ambiguous. Trimming took 5 bases from V and 2 from J, leaving 12 bases between them. CDR1 SGHVS and CDR2 FQNEAQ come from the germline V gene. The CDR3 has 14 residues. CDR3 DNA: TGTGCCAGCAGCCCGGGAATCCTCAACACTGAAGCTTTCTTT. Translating gives CASSPGILNTEAFF.